What follows describes a single TCR beta chain. The antigen remains unidentified. The sample belongs to a study of vaccination and CD4 T cells after COVID-19. Treatment specified: roughly ten-day PBMC culture with coronavirus spike peptide pools or control peptides (ViraFEST assay). With approximately 10 ug/ml peptide pools and roughly 9.4 IU/ml IL-2, PBMCs were cultured at some 2 million per well. Sequenced with the Oncomine TCR Beta short-read assay was DNA taken from cultured CD4+ T cells. Researchers extracted genomic DNA from CD4+ T cells that had been cultured. From the PCR reads, TCRdb called clonotypes with MiXCR, one entry per CDR3 protein. Of roughly 7,000 distinct CDR3 sequences listed, roughly 70% are singletons. Germline CDR1 DFQATT, CDR2 SNEGSKA (reference sequence). Trimming left V 3 bases short and J 3 bases short, with 11 bases between. This CDR3 is 13 amino acids long.

This clonotype originated in a human donor who had recovered from COVID-19. The sequenced sample consisted of CD4+ T cells from blood, cultured in vitro. The genes are TRBV20-1 and TRBJ1-1; D might be TRBD1 (5 bases). In DNA form, the CDR3 reads TGCAGTGCTAGTTCTGGGGGGGACACTGAAGCTTTCTTT. This sequence encodes CSASSGGDTEAFF.